A selection of T cell receptor beta chains follows, all from one sample in a study of T cell responses to AZD1222 COVID-19 vaccine. Assay: immunoSEQ multiplex PCR; the TCRdb copy retains only in-frame clones and omits some. The table lists some 140,000 clones, roughly 90% of them singletons. This specimen was peripheral blood, taken on day 0 of AZD1222 vaccination. The origin of the receptors is an adult in good health. Both conserved end residues are part of each CDR3. Each record gives: J gene, clone size, V gene, D gene, CDR3 protein, CDR3 DNA. D genes are given only for firm matches. A clone size is listed for some rows: how often the clone was seen (once, few, many), or a class if it is expanded.

TRBJ1-2 once TRBV19 . CASSILGVSPNYGYTF TGTGCCAGTAGTATACTGGGGGTCTCACCCAACTATGGCTACACCTTC
TRBJ1-1 once TRBV10-3 TRBD1 CAIKSDRENTEAFF TGTGCCATCAAATCCGACAGGGAGAACACTGAAGCTTTCTTT
TRBJ2-1 . TRBV27 TRBD2 CASSGGVSSYNEQFF TGTGCCAGCTCCGGGGGGGTTAGCTCCTACAATGAGCAGTTCTTC
TRBJ1-1 . TRBV5-4 . CASTPSPGRNTEAFF TGTGCCAGCACCCCTTCTCCCGGCAGGAACACTGAAGCTTTCTTT
TRBJ1-6 . TRBV6-6 . CASSPPGGARNSPLHF TGTGCCAGCAGTCCCCCTGGGGGGGCTAGAAATTCACCCCTCCACTTT
TRBJ2-4 . TRBV5-1 TRBD1 CASSVQGLLENIQYF TGCGCCAGCAGCGTACAGGGGTTGTTGGAAAACATTCAGTACTTC
TRBJ1-6 . TRBV5-1 TRBD1 CASTPDRNPIWNSPLHF TGCGCCAGCACCCCGGACAGGAACCCAATCTGGAATTCACCCCTCCACTTT
TRBJ2-6 . TRBV7-9 TRBD1 CASSASTGVGANVLTF TGTGCCAGCAGCGCCTCGACAGGGGTCGGGGCCAACGTCCTGACTTTC
TRBJ1-2 . TRBV3-1/TRBV3-2 . CASSQDHRVSGYTF TGTGCCAGCAGCCAAGATCACAGGGTATCGGGCTACACCTTC
TRBJ2-7 . TRBV5-5 TRBD1 CASSLAGDSSYEQYF TGTGCCAGCAGCTTGGCTGGGGACAGCTCCTACGAGCAGTACTTC
TRBJ2-1 . TRBV20-1 . CSASKASFYNEQFF TGCAGTGCTAGTAAAGCTTCCTTCTACAATGAGCAGTTCTTC
TRBJ2-3 . TRBV13 . CASSFDGSPHTQYF TGTGCCAGCAGCTTCGACGGGTCCCCTCATACGCAGTATTTT
TRBJ1-2 . TRBV3-1/TRBV3-2 . CASRRGSYGYTF TGTGCCAGTCGGAGAGGTAGCTATGGCTACACCTTC
TRBJ2-5 . TRBV11-3 . CASTSEGRLRKGTQYF TGTGCCAGCACCTCTGAGGGCAGACTTCGGAAGGGGACCCAGTACTTC
TRBJ1-2 . TRBV3-1/TRBV3-2 . CASSQDRGFKGYTF TGTGCCAGCAGCCAAGATCGAGGGTTTAAGGGCTACACCTTC
TRBJ2-5 . TRBV12-3/TRBV12-4 . CASRTGLSTQYF TGTGCCAGCAGGACGGGCCTGAGTACCCAGTACTTC
TRBJ1-1 . TRBV6-5 . CASTTPVENTEAFF TGTGCCAGCACCACGCCGGTCGAGAACACTGAAGCTTTCTTT
TRBJ2-7 . TRBV7-8 TRBD2 CASSLILSGSYEQYF TGTGCCAGCAGCTTAATCCTAAGCGGGAGCTACGAGCAGTACTTC
TRBJ1-5 . TRBV7-9 . CASSSSDKGDQPQHF TGTGCCAGCAGCTCCTCGGACAAAGGGGATCAGCCCCAGCATTTT
TRBJ1-5 . TRBV19 TRBD1 CASSPFRSGTVNNQPQHF TGTGCCAGTAGTCCCTTTCGATCCGGGACAGTAAACAATCAGCCCCAGCATTTT
TRBJ2-7 . TRBV10-2 TRBD1 CASSEADRAEQYF TGCGCCAGCAGTGAGGCTGACAGGGCCGAGCAGTACTTC
TRBJ1-1 . TRBV6-2/TRBV6-3 . CASSRELNTEAFF TGTGCCAGCAGTAGAGAGTTGAACACTGAAGCTTTCTTT
TRBJ1-3 . TRBV28 . CASRSQGFGNTIYF TGTGCCAGCAGGTCACAGGGTTTTGGAAACACCATATATTTT
TRBJ1-1 . TRBV5-1 . CASSLVMNTEAFF TGCGCCAGCAGCTTGGTTATGAACACTGAAGCTTTCTTT
TRBJ2-6 . TRBV30 . CAFIDQGPRDVLTF TGTGCCTTCATCGACCAGGGGCCGAGGGACGTCCTGACTTTC
TRBJ2-7 once TRBV5-1 TRBD1 CASSLGTGALGEQYF TGCGCCAGCAGCTTGGGGACAGGGGCTCTTGGGGAGCAGTACTTC
TRBJ1-1 . TRBV5-1 . CASSLGGLTEAFF TGCGCCAGCAGCTTGGGGGGACTAACTGAAGCTTTCTTT
TRBJ2-3 . TRBV7-9 . CASRSPGFGGTDTQYF TGTGCCAGCAGATCTCCAGGGTTTGGAGGCACAGATACGCAGTATTTT
TRBJ1-3 . TRBV18 TRBD1 CASSSGQNLTPSGNTIYF TGTGCCAGCTCGTCGGGACAGAACCTAACCCCCTCTGGAAACACCATATATTTT
TRBJ2-5 . TRBV7-9 . CASSPPSGQETQYF TGTGCCAGCAGCCCCCCCTCAGGGCAAGAGACCCAGTACTTC
TRBJ2-6 . TRBV11-3 . CASAPGGAGANVLTF TGTGCCAGCGCGCCAGGGGGGGCTGGGGCCAACGTCCTGACTTTC